These 19 T cell receptor beta chains came from one sample sequenced in a study of blood T cell repertoires in COVID-19. Here immunoSEQ multiplex PCR was the method, and the copy in TCRdb shows in-frame clones only, minus some. In the table there are about 64,000 clones, about 86% of which are singletons. Sequenced sample: peripheral blood. The receptors were sampled from a man aged 40-50 years with acute or convalescent COVID-19.

This rearrangement joins TRBV10-3 to TRBJ2-5; 12 bases fit TRBD1. CDR3 size: 15 residues. V dropped 2 bases and J dropped 4; count of bases not matched to a gene: 2. Germline values: CDR1 ENHRY, CDR2 SYGVKD. This CDR3 reads CAISEGTGGVETQYF. The CDR3 nucleotides read TGTGCCATCAGTGAGGGGACAGGGGGCGTAGAGACCCAGTACTTC.

This chain connects TRBV5-1 to TRBJ1-3; D is unresolved. The CDR3 is 14 residues long. Germline assignment: CDR1 SGHRS and CDR2 YFSETQ. Deletions cut 5 bases from V and 2 bases from J, with 11 bases between. The CDR3 DNA sequence: TGCGCCAGCAGGGACGGAGGGCCTGGAAACACCATATATTTT. Residues: CASRDGGPGNTIYF.

This clone was recorded once. The gene calls are TRBV5-1 and TRBJ1-3; D is perhaps TRBD1 (6 bases). Per the germline V gene, CDR1 is SGHRS and CDR2 is YFSETQ. The CDR3 sequence is 16 residues long. Trimming cost V 0 bases and J 0 bases, with 10 bases left between them. CDR3 DNA: TGCGCCAGCAGCTTGGAAGGACAGCTCTCTGGAAACACCATATATTTT. Translation gives CASSLEGQLSGNTIYF.

The chain carries TRBV5-4 and TRBJ1-4; a weak D match, TRBD1 (6 bases). V was pared by 4 bases and J by 8 bases, with 18 bases between. This CDR3 comprises 15 residues. The germline V gene has CDR1 SGHNT and CDR2 YYREEE (reference sequence). CDR3 coding DNA: TGTGCCAGCAGCGTGACAGGAGGTAATCGAGAAAAACTGTTTTTT. Translation gives CASSVTGGNREKLFF.

The chain is built from TRBV14 and TRBJ2-1; D uncertain. Germline V gene lookup returns CDR1 SGHDN and CDR2 FVKESK. Trimming stripped 4 bases from V and 5 bases from J, with 9 bases between. The CDR3 contains 13 residues. This CDR3 is CASSRELNNEQFF. CDR3 DNA sequence: TGTGCCAGCAGCCGCGAGCTTAACAATGAGCAGTTCTTC.

V and J are TRBV11-1 and TRBJ1-2, with unresolved D. Germline V gene data show CDR1 as SGHAT and CDR2 as FQDESV (reference sequence). The CDR3 consists of 14 residues. V lost 3 bases, J lost 8 bases, and 16 bases lay in between. The CDR3 bases are TGTGCCAGCAGCTTCAGTACGTCACCAGCGGGCTACACCTTC. It translates to CASSFSTSPAGYTF. The full variable domain, its missing parts supplied by reference TRBV11-1 and TRBJ1-2, is EAEVAQSPRYKITEKSQAVAFWCDPISGHATLYWYRQILGQGPELLVQFQDESVVDDSQLPKDRFSAERLKGVDSTLKIQPAELGDSAMYLCASSFSTSPAGYTFGSGTRLTVV.

The chain has TRBV10-3 and TRBJ2-5, with TRBD1 matching over 7 bases. J gave up 5 bases and V 6 bases, and 12 bases lay outside the gene matches. CDR1 and CDR2 (germline): ENHRY, SYGVKD. The CDR3 is 15 residues long. This chain's CDR3 is CAISPVRQGEETQYF. CDR3 nucleotide sequence: TGTGCCATCAGCCCTGTACGGCAGGGGGAGGAGACCCAGTACTTC.

V usage is TRBV10-1 and J usage is TRBJ1-2; D remains ambiguous. CDR1 WNHNN and CDR2 SYGVQD come from the germline V gene (reference sequence). CDR3 length: 14 residues. Trimming cost V 3 bases and J 0 bases, with 8 bases left between them. CDR3 region: CASSDSTANYGYTF. The CDR3 DNA follows: TGCGCCAGCAGTGATTCCACAGCTAACTATGGCTACACCTTC.

This chain joins TRBV30 and TRBJ2-7, with D perhaps TRBD1 (6 bases). This CDR3 comprises 14 residues. CDR1 is GTSNPN and CDR2 is SVGIG in the germline V gene (reference sequence). V was trimmed by 1 base and J by 3 bases, leaving 13 bases between them. CDR3 sequence: CAWSGYRVGYEQYF. Written as DNA, the CDR3 is TGTGCCTGGAGTGGATACAGGGTTGGCTACGAGCAGTACTTC.

V gene TRBV6-5 combines with J gene TRBJ2-7; 7 nucleotides agree with TRBD1. Per germline, CDR1 MNHEY and CDR2 SVGAGI. V gave up 4 bases and J gave up 2 bases; unmatched junction bases: 8. The CDR3 covers 15 residues. The CDR3 sequence: CASSLGTVGPYEQYF. For the CDR3, the DNA is TGTGCCAGCAGTTTAGGGACAGTGGGGCCCTACGAGCAGTACTTC.

The chain links TRBV5-5 to TRBJ2-2; D remains ambiguous. The CDR3 is 14 amino acids. With 1 base removed from V and 4 bases from J, the gap between germline ends came to 8 bases. Per germline, CDR1 SGHKS and CDR2 YYEKEE (reference sequence). As DNA, the CDR3 is TGTGCCAGCAGCTTGACCCGGAGCACCGGGGAGCTGTTTTTT. As protein: CASSLTRSTGELFF.

In its sample, this clone was seen once. The rearrangement joins TRBV30 to TRBJ2-5; a weak D match, TRBD2 (5 bases). The V end was cut by 1 base, the J end by 4 bases, with 13 bases between. The CDR3 covers 14 residues. Germline CDR1 and CDR2: GTSNPN and SVGIG (reference sequence). Written as DNA, the CDR3 is TGTGCCTGGAGTGGAGGGTCATTTGGAGAGACCCAGTACTTC. It yields the protein CAWSGGSFGETQYF.

The chain joins TRBV6-5 to TRBJ1-1; a weak D match, TRBD1 (6 bases). Germline V gives CDR1 MNHEY, CDR2 SVGAGI. Trimming pared 0 bases from V and 5 bases from J, leaving 7 bases between. The CDR3 totals 13 residues. The CDR3 DNA is TGTGCCAGCAGTTACTCAGGGGGAACTGAAGCTTTCTTT. Amino acids: CASSYSGGTEAFF.

The V gene is TRBV11-3, the J gene TRBJ1-2; 9 nucleotides align to TRBD1. Germline CDR1 reads SGHNT; CDR2 reads YENEEA. The CDR3 is made up of 15 amino acids. The J segment lost 7 bases and the V segment lost 9 bases, leaving 15 bases of the junction unmatched. CDR3 sequence reads: CASSSLTGGAPGYTF. Here the CDR3 DNA reads TGTGCCAGTTCCTCACTCACAGGGGGCGCTCCTGGCTACACCTTC.

The rearrangement links TRBV5-4 to TRBJ2-3; the D is unclear. Germline V gene data show CDR1 as SGHNT and CDR2 as YYREEE (reference sequence). The CDR3 sequence is 15 residues long. V was pared by 1 base and J by 2 bases, with 11 bases between. The CDR3 region has the DNA TGTGCCAGCAGCTTGACAAGTTTACCCACAGATACGCAGTATTTT. Its protein product is CASSLTSLPTDTQYF.

The CDR3 spells CSVDRGLAGLETQYF. CDR3 nucleotides: TGCAGCGTTGATCGGGGGCTAGCGGGGTTGGAGACCCAGTACTTC. The chain uses TRBV29-1 and TRBJ2-5; 9 bases fit TRBD2. CDR1 is SQVTM, CDR2 ANQGSEA, per germline. The CDR3 contains 15 residues. V lost 3 bases, J lost 5 bases, and 10 bases stayed unmatched. Looking up the rest from reference TRBV29-1 and TRBJ2-5 gives the full variable domain: SAVISQKPSRDICQRGTSLTIQCQVDSQVTMMFWYRQQPGQSLTLIATANQGSEATYESGFVIDKFPISRPNLTFSTLTVSNMSPEDSSIYLCSVDRGLAGLETQYFGPGTRLLVL.

V and J are TRBV6-1 and TRBJ2-7, with 8 bases fitting TRBD1. The CDR3 has 15 amino acids. Per the germline V gene, CDR1 is MNHNS and CDR2 is SASEGT. Germline trimming cut 3 bases from V and 3 bases from J; bases unmatched to any gene: 7. CDR3 sequence (DNA): TGTGCCAGCAGTGACCCCGGGACAGGATACTACGAGCAGTACTTC. It codes for CASSDPGTGYYEQYF.

J is TRBJ1-2 and V is TRBV7-9; D may be TRBD1 (6 bases). The CDR3 consists of 14 residues. V lost 4 bases, J lost 4 bases, and 13 bases lay in between. The germline V gene encodes CDR1 SEHNR and CDR2 FQNEAQ (reference sequence). This chain's CDR3 is CASSYPDSAYGYTF. Written as DNA, the CDR3 is TGTGCCAGCAGCTACCCGGACAGCGCCTATGGCTACACCTTC.

This sequence joins TRBV6-5 and TRBJ2-3; D call uncertain. Germline V gene sequence: CDR1 MNHEY, CDR2 SVGAGI. Trimming took 4 bases from V and 4 from J, leaving 3 bases between them. The CDR3 totals 11 residues. CDR3 sequence: CASSSADTQYF. CDR3 sequence (DNA): TGTGCCAGCAGTTCCGCAGATACGCAGTATTTT.